This TCR beta chain was obtained from a study of shared clonotypes between healthy human individuals. The overall study: A donor's plate count was three for CD4 naive and three for CD4 memory; CD8 naive had two and CD8 memory one.

CD4+ cells were split into CD45RA+ naive and CD45RA-negative memory subsets. Investigators spread the genomic DNA of each subset evenly over several immunoSEQ plates. Sorted-subset replicate PCRs used 150 to 200 ng of genomic DNA. This amount corresponded to about 30,000 T cell genomes. Sequencing used immunoSEQ multiplex PCR; TCRdb keeps in-frame clones, though not all of them. The top ten clones hold about 0.4% of a sample with more than 1.2 million clones, approximately 98.5% of them seen once. V was cut by 5 bases and J by 2 bases, with 10 bases left in between. The CDR3 runs 13 residues. Germline CDR1 is MNHEY and CDR2 is SVGAGI.

The V call is TRBV6-5, the J call TRBJ2-7; D gene uncertain. The sequenced material came from naive CD4+ T cells sorted from blood. Indicated subset: CD45RA+ positively selected. The sequence was obtained from a man in his thirties or forties in good health. The CDR3 coding sequence is TGTGCCAGCAGTGTCGCTGGCCCCTACGAGCAGTACTTC. Protein: CASSVAGPYEQYF.